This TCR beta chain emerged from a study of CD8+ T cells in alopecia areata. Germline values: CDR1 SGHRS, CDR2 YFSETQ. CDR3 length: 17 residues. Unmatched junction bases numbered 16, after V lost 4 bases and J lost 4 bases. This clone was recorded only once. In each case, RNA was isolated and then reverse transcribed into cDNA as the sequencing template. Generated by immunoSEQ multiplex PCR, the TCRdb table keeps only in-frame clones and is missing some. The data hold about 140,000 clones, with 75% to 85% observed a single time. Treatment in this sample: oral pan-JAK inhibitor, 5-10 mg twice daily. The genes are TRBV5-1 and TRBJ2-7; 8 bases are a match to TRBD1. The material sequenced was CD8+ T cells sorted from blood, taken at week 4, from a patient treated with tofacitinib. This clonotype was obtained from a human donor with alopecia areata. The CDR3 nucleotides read TGCGCCAGCAGCCCGGGGACAGGCGCTAGGAGCGTTTACGAGCAGTACTTC. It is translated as CASSPGTGARSVYEQYF.